These 25 T cell receptor beta chains came from one sample sequenced in a study of shared clonotypes between healthy human individuals (TCRdb year 2020). The library was prepared using the immunoSEQ multiplex PCR assay. TCRdb provides this immuneACCESS table in a form limited to in-frame rearrangements. Some clones are lacking; in checked studies, under half of them reflect an unresolved V gene, and why the rest are absent is not known. Counted in this sample were over 1.4 million clones; around 97% of them appeared once. Roughly 1.2% of the sample is in the top ten clones. Sequencing was done on a sample of naive CD4+ T cells sorted from blood. The cell subset or site label for this specimen denotes: CD45RA+ positively selected. Receptors were obtained from a man in his thirties or forties in good health.

A note on this clone: The sample contains more than one DNA sequence encoding this CDR3. The chain uses TRBV28 and TRBJ1-2; D ambiguous. This CDR3 has 12 amino acids. Germline loops: CDR1 MDHEN, CDR2 SYDVKM. The V gene lost 5 bases and the J gene lost 2 bases, with 6 bases spanning the gap. CDR3: CASSLRNYGYTF. In DNA, the CDR3 is TGTGCCAGCAGTCTACGAAACTATGGCTACACCTTC.

The chain is built from TRBV27 and TRBJ2-4; 9 nucleotides match TRBD2. Germline loops: CDR1 MNHEY, CDR2 SMNVEV (reference sequence). V lost 5 bases, J lost 7 bases, and 12 bases stayed unmatched. There are 16 residues in the CDR3. CDR3 residues: CASSPYVVAGGNIQYF. CDR3 DNA: TGTGCCAGCAGTCCCTATGTGGTGGCGGGAGGGAACATTCAGTACTTC.

This chain links TRBV10-3 with TRBJ2-5, with D possibly TRBD1 on 6 matching bases. CDR1 ENHRY and CDR2 SYGVKD come from the germline V gene. V lost 3 bases and J 4 bases, leaving 9 bases between the germline ends. The CDR3 has 13 amino acids. CDR3: CAISEGTRETQYF. The CDR3, as DNA: TGTGCCATCAGTGAAGGGACAAGAGAGACCCAGTACTTC.

Turning to this clone: This same CDR3 is encoded by further DNA sequences in the sample. The gene calls are TRBV5-1 and TRBJ2-2, with no clear D. Germline CDR1 SGHRS, CDR2 YFSETQ. Trimming pared 0 bases from V and 1 base from J, leaving 4 bases between. This CDR3 is 14 amino acids long. The DNA for the CDR3 is TGCGCCAGCAGCTTGGTGGGGAACACCGGGGAGCTGTTTTTT. Translated: CASSLVGNTGELFF.

V and J are TRBV5-1 and TRBJ2-1; D is possibly TRBD1 or TRBD2 (5 bases each). Germline V gene lookup returns CDR1 SGHRS and CDR2 YFSETQ. Trimming shortened V by 1 base and J by 2 bases, and 10 bases separated the two germline ends. This CDR3 spans 15 amino acids. Written as DNA, the CDR3 is TGCGCCAGCAGCTTGTCGGGACGGACCTACAATGAGCAGTTCTTC. As protein: CASSLSGRTYNEQFF.

V is TRBV5-5 and J is TRBJ1-2, with 10 bases fitting TRBD1. The CDR3 is 16 residues long. V dropped 4 bases and J dropped 6; count of bases not matched to a gene: 12. Germline CDR1 reads SGHKS; CDR2 reads YYEKEE (reference sequence). In nucleotides, the CDR3 is TGTGCCAGCAGCGTGGCCGGGACAGGGGTTGGACATGGCTACACCTTC. It yields the protein CASSVAGTGVGHGYTF. The entire variable domain, with the rest obtained from reference TRBV5-5 and TRBJ1-2, is as follows: DAGVTQSPTHLIKTRGQQVTLRCSPISGHKSVSWYQQVLGQGPQFIFQYYEKEERGRGNFPDRFSARQFPNYSSELNVNALLLGDSALYLCASSVAGTGVGHGYTFGSGTRLTVV.

V usage is TRBV10-2 and J usage is TRBJ2-2, with D perhaps matching TRBD1 (6 bases). This CDR3 contains 14 residues. Germline V gene data show CDR1 as WSHSY and CDR2 as SAAADI. Trimming removed 6 bases from V and 2 bases from J, with 10 bases in between. The CDR3 DNA sequence: TGCGCCAGCAGGGCACAGGGTAACACCGGGGAGCTGTTTTTT. Protein sequence: CASRAQGNTGELFF.

This clone was detected only once. The chain has TRBV11-3 and TRBJ2-3; 12 nucleotides agree with TRBD2. V lost 5 bases and J lost 3; bases outside the gene matches: 6. The CDR3 spans 16 residues. Germline lookup yields CDR1 SGHNT and CDR2 YENEEA. CDR3 region: CASSLKLAGGTDTQYF. The CDR3 DNA sequence: TGTGCCAGCAGCCTTAAACTAGCGGGAGGAACAGATACGCAGTATTTT. Looking up the rest from reference TRBV11-3 and TRBJ2-3 gives the full variable domain: EAGVVQSPRYKIIEKKQPVAFWCNPISGHNTLYWYLQNLGQGPELLIRYENEEAVDDSQLPKDRFSAERLKGVDSTLKIQPAELGDSAVYLCASSLKLAGGTDTQYFGPGTRLTVL.

This clone was picked up a small number of times. The J gene is TRBJ1-2, the V gene TRBV5-1, with D unresolved. The CDR3 runs 12 residues. Germline loops: CDR1 SGHRS, CDR2 YFSETQ. V lost 1 base and J 6 bases, leaving 7 bases between the germline ends. The CDR3 protein is CASSLSQDGYTF. In DNA form, the CDR3 reads TGCGCCAGCAGCTTGAGTCAGGATGGCTACACCTTC.

With regard to this clone: This sample also contains other DNA sequences that code for the same CDR3. This chain links TRBV6-5 with TRBJ2-7; perhaps TRBD1 as D (5 bases). Germline CDR1 is MNHEY and CDR2 is SVGAGI. The V end lost 5 bases, the J end lost 1 base, and 9 bases lay between the germline ends. The CDR3 has 13 amino acids. CDR3 in amino acids: CASSRAGSYEQYF. CDR3 DNA sequence: TGTGCCAGCAGTCGCGCAGGGTCCTACGAGCAGTACTTC.

The V gene is TRBV4-1, the J gene TRBJ1-2; TRBD1 aligns across 8 bases. There are 16 residues in the CDR3. V dropped 4 bases and J dropped 2; count of bases not matched to a gene: 9. Germline CDR1 is MGHRA and CDR2 is YSYEKL. This chain's CDR3 is CASSRDDRGENYGYTF. The CDR3 DNA reads as TGCGCCAGCAGCCGCGACGACAGGGGTGAAAACTATGGCTACACCTTC.

The chain combines TRBV21-1 with TRBJ1-1; the table's D call TRBD1 went unverified against the DNA. TRBV21-1 is deemed a pseudogene. The CDR3 is 16 residues long. CDR3 in DNA: TGTGCCAGCAGCAAGGGACAGGGGATGGCGAACACTGAAGCTTTCTTT. It translates to CASSKGQGMANTEAFF.

The V and J genes are TRBV27 and TRBJ2-5; 9 nucleotides match TRBD1. Per the germline V gene, CDR1 is MNHEY and CDR2 is SMNVEV (reference sequence). J was trimmed by 4 bases and V by 5 bases; bases with no gene match: 26. The length of the CDR3 is 21 residues. The CDR3 nucleotides read TGTGCCAGCAGTCCGTTGACCATCCCGTCCCGCTGGGACAGGGTAGGAGAGACCCAGTACTTC. Translation gives CASSPLTIPSRWDRVGETQYF.

The chain carries TRBV27 and TRBJ2-3, with 11 nucleotides matching TRBD2. The V and J ends lost 9 bases and 2 bases, in that order; junction bases with no gene match: 13. Germline V gene data show CDR1 as MNHEY and CDR2 as SMNVEV (reference sequence). The CDR3 has 17 residues. CDR3 nucleotide sequence: TGTGCCAGAGGGGATAGCGGGAGGGCCTTGTACACAGATACGCAGTATTTT. Translation gives CARGDSGRALYTDTQYF.

The gene calls are TRBV7-3 and TRBJ2-6; no firm D call. Trimming took 0 bases from V and 0 from J, leaving 12 bases between them. The CDR3 runs 18 residues. Per the germline V gene, CDR1 is SGHTA and CDR2 is FQGTGA. The CDR3 protein is CASSLTTLSSSGANVLTF. CDR3 nucleotide sequence: TGTGCCAGCAGCTTAACGACTTTGTCGAGCTCTGGGGCCAACGTCCTGACTTTC.

The rearrangement links TRBV2 to TRBJ2-3; a weak D match, TRBD2 (5 bases). The CDR3 runs 15 residues. The germline gives CDR1 SNHLY, CDR2 FYNNEI. V was shortened by 3 bases and J by 0 bases, with 10 bases between the two germline ends. DNA for the CDR3: TGTGCCAGCAGTGACCAGCGGCCAAGCACAGATACGCAGTATTTT. Protein sequence: CASSDQRPSTDTQYF.

V usage is TRBV7-9 and J usage is TRBJ2-3; no definite D call. In germline, CDR1 is SEHNR, CDR2 FQNEAQ (reference sequence). The CDR3 is made up of 12 amino acids. Trimming took 1 base from V and 6 from J, leaving 5 bases between them. In nucleotides, the CDR3 is TGTGCCAGCAGCTTAGTAATGGATACGCAGTATTTT. This translates into CASSLVMDTQYF.

V usage is TRBV18 and J usage is TRBJ2-2; 11 bases line up with TRBD2. Germline V CDR1 and CDR2: KGHSH, LQKENI. The V gene end was trimmed by 4 bases and the J gene end by 4 bases; junction bases not matched to a gene: 5. CDR3 size: 16 residues. The CDR3 spells CASSLGLAATTGELFF. The CDR3, as DNA: TGTGCCAGCTCACTGGGACTAGCGGCGACCACCGGGGAGCTGTTTTTT.

This clone was recorded only once. This chain joins TRBV30 and TRBJ2-7, with D unclear. The V end lost 5 bases, the J end lost 5 bases, and 13 bases lay between the germline ends. Germline CDR1 reads GTSNPN; CDR2 reads SVGIG (reference sequence). The CDR3 spans 12 residues. The chain's CDR3 is CAWGLQAHEQYF. The CDR3 coding sequence is TGTGCCTGGGGGCTCCAGGCCCACGAGCAGTACTTC.

The chain links TRBV6-4 to TRBJ1-2, with 8 bases that match TRBD1. This CDR3 is built from 13 residues. V was pared by 6 bases and J by 3 bases, with 3 bases of the junction left unmatched. Germline V CDR1 and CDR2: MRHNA, SNTAGT. The CDR3 DNA is TGTGCCAGCAGCCCGGACAGGGACTATGGCTACACCTTC. Protein product: CASSPDRDYGYTF.

As for this clone: At the DNA level, this CDR3 is encoded by other sequences in the same sample as well. V gene TRBV7-9 combines with J gene TRBJ1-1; no clear D gene. The CDR3 consists of 18 residues. With 4 bases removed from V and 4 bases from J, the gap between germline ends came to 25 bases. Per the germline V gene, CDR1 is SEHNR and CDR2 is FQNEAQ (reference sequence). In DNA, the CDR3 is TGTGCCAGCAGCTCACTGGCGCGGATAAAGGAGGTTGGCACTGAAGCTTTCTTT. Residues: CASSSLARIKEVGTEAFF.

The rearrangement uses TRBV15 and TRBJ2-1; D might be TRBD1 or TRBD2, each matching 5 bases. Germline V lookup: CDR1 LNHNV, CDR2 YYDKDF (reference sequence). V lost 10 bases, J lost 0 bases, and 13 bases lay in between. The CDR3 has 14 residues. Here the CDR3 reads CASGWDGSYNEQFF. As DNA, the CDR3 is TGTGCCAGTGGATGGGACGGCTCCTACAATGAGCAGTTCTTC.

This rearrangement joins TRBV27 to TRBJ1-2, with D maybe TRBD1 (5 bases). V gave up 2 bases and J gave up 5 bases, with 12 bases separating them. The CDR3 is 14 amino acids. CDR1 and CDR2 (germline): MNHEY, SMNVEV (reference sequence). The CDR3 DNA follows: TGTGCCAGCAGTTTAGCCGGGACCGAGTATGGCTACACCTTC. This sequence encodes CASSLAGTEYGYTF.

The chain joins TRBV5-1 to TRBJ2-5; 10 nucleotides align to TRBD1. Germline loops: CDR1 SGHRS, CDR2 YFSETQ. CDR3 length: 15 amino acids. The V gene end was trimmed by 4 bases and the J gene end by 4 bases; junction bases not matched to a gene: 7. CDR3 loop: CASSADRGRGETQYF. The DNA for the CDR3 is TGCGCCAGCAGCGCTGACAGGGGGCGAGGAGAGACCCAGTACTTC.

The J gene is TRBJ2-5, the V gene TRBV29-1; weak D call: TRBD1 (5 bases). With 4 bases removed from V and 0 bases from J, the gap between germline ends came to 15 bases. The CDR3 length is 15 residues. CDR1 is SQVTM, CDR2 ANQGSEA, per germline. CDR3 sequence: CSVGPRQYHQETQYF. CDR3 sequence (DNA): TGCAGCGTTGGACCACGACAGTACCACCAAGAGACCCAGTACTTC.